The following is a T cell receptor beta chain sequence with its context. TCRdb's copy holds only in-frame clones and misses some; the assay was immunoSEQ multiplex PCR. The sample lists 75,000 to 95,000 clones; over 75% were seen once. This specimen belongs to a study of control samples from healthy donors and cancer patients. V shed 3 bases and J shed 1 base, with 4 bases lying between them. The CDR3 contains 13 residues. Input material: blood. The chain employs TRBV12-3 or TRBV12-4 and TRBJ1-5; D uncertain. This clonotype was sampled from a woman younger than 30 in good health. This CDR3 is CASSLDSNQPQHF. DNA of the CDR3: TGTGCCAGCAGTTTGGACAGCAATCAGCCCCAGCATTTT.